The clone carrying this T cell receptor beta chain was observed at least ten times. The target antigen is unknown. Drawn at first hyperthyroidism diagnosis, the blood sample preceded any ophthalmopathy symptoms. This record comes from a study of T cells in Graves' hyperthyroidism and ophthalmopathy. On the study more broadly: Peripheral blood was obtained at initial diagnosis, preceding any treatment.

Whole-study results and caveats: Researchers found most expanded thyroid clonotypes above 0.001 in blood as well. Stable hyperthyroidism and ophthalmopathy were separated using 13 V-J signatures.

The CDR3 loop spans 13 amino acids. Trimming removed 5 bases from V and 2 bases from J, with 9 bases in between. From germline, CDR1 is LGHDT and CDR2 YNNKEL (reference sequence). The TCR beta CDR3 regions underwent amplification using RNA transcripts as the source. A first-round RT-PCR of the TCR CDR3 used the HTBI primer set. TCRdb fed the multiplex PCR reads into MiXCR, producing one record per CDR3 protein. The repertoire holds under 300,000 distinct CDR3 sequences, approximately 14% seen once, with about 14% in the top ten. The sequence came from a woman between 35 and 50 years old with Graves' hyperthyroidism that later progressed to Graves' ophthalmopathy. The sample was blood. This chain joins TRBV3-1 and TRBJ2-5; D is unclear. As DNA, the CDR3 is TGTGCCAGCAGCGAAACCTTTCAAGAGACCCAGTACTTC. Protein: CASSETFQETQYF.